The present T cell receptor (beta chain) was sequenced within a study of shared clonotypes between healthy human individuals. Study-wide points: Naive subsets, compared against memory subsets, generally had larger estimated richness values.

Deep was the level used in running the assay. Assay: immunoSEQ multiplex PCR; the TCRdb copy retains only in-frame clones and omits some. The sample holds around 2,000,000 clones, roughly 95% seen once. Germline V gives CDR1 SGDLS, CDR2 YYNGEE. The V end lost 0 bases, the J end lost 4 bases, and 11 bases lay between the germline ends. CDR3 length: 14 amino acids. Naive CD8 isolation took CD45RO-negative cells positively selected for CCR7 and excluded terminally differentiated effector memory CD45RA+ cells. The study enrolled healthy HIV-negative adults without recent acute infections or vaccinations as donors. Turning to this clone: Antigen specificity is unknown. Other nucleotide sequences from this sample produce the same CDR3.

J is TRBJ2-7 and V is TRBV9, with D possibly being TRBD1 (5 bases). The source material was naive CD8+ T cells sorted from blood. The receptor's source is a man aged 18 to 30 in good health. The CDR3 DNA is TGTGCCAGCAGCGTAGGTCAGGGTACGTACGAGCAGTACTTC. It yields the protein CASSVGQGTYEQYF.